The 30 T cell receptor beta chains listed next were all sequenced from one sample in a study of cytomegalovirus exposure and HLA in healthy donors. Data came from immunoSEQ multiplex PCR; TCRdb stores just in-frame clones and leaves some out. The sample lists more than 110,000 clones; about nine tenths were seen once. Sequencing used PBMCs. These receptors were collected from a man between 18 and 29 years old in good health and CMV-seronegative.

The chain has TRBV11-2 and TRBJ2-1, with 7 bases aligning to TRBD1. CDR1 and CDR2 from the germline V gene are SGHAT and FQNNGV. The ends lost 5 bases at V and 7 bases at J; junction bases unmatched: 14. CDR3 length: 16 amino acids. CDR3 sequence: CASSPQQGLTRNEQFF. The CDR3 DNA reads as TGTGCCAGCAGCCCTCAACAGGGGTTAACACGGAATGAGCAGTTCTTC.

CDR3 loop: CASSLVPRSGLYEQYF. The DNA for the CDR3 is TGTGCCAGCAGCTTAGTTCCTCGGAGCGGCCTCTACGAGCAGTACTTC. The gene calls are TRBV11-2 and TRBJ2-7, with D maybe TRBD2 (5 bases). The germline CDR1 and CDR2 sequences are SGHAT and FQNNGV. The CDR3 loop spans 16 amino acids. Trimming cost V 1 base and J 3 bases, with 16 bases left between them.

The chain recombines TRBV5-1 with TRBJ1-4; D gene uncertain. In germline, CDR1 is SGHRS, CDR2 YFSETQ. This CDR3 has 15 amino acids. V was cut by 0 bases and J by 7 bases, with 13 bases left in between. The CDR3 DNA sequence: TGCGCCAGCAGCTTGGGAGACCGTGGCGGTGAAAAACTGTTTTTT. It specifies CASSLGDRGGEKLFF.

This clone was recorded a few times. The DNA of the CDR3 is TGTGCCAGCAGTGGTGGGGGGAGGAGGGATCAGCCCCAGCATTTT. Protein product: CASSGGGRRDQPQHF. The chain is built from TRBV6-1 and TRBJ1-5; perhaps TRBD1 as D (5 bases). The CDR3 contains 15 residues. Looked up from germline, CDR1 is MNHNS and CDR2 is SASEGT. Trimming pared 4 bases from V and 5 bases from J, leaving 15 bases between.

CDR3 region: CASSQDQLEGTKNEKLFF. CDR3 nucleotide sequence: TGTGCCAGCAGCCAAGATCAGCTAGAGGGCACCAAGAATGAAAAACTGTTTTTT. The chain combines TRBV4-2 with TRBJ1-4; D is uncertain. The CDR3 totals 18 residues. Germline V gene sequence: CDR1 LGHNA, CDR2 YNFKEQ. Trimming removed 0 bases at V and 5 bases at J, with 19 bases between.

The chain is built from TRBV4-1 and TRBJ1-2, with D possibly matching TRBD1 (5 bases). Germline V lookup: CDR1 MGHRA, CDR2 YSYEKL. The CDR3 loop spans 16 amino acids. Trimming pared 1 base from V and 4 bases from J, leaving 16 bases between. The chain's CDR3 is CASSQALLGGAYGYTF. CDR3 nucleotides: TGCGCCAGCAGCCAAGCTCTACTGGGAGGGGCCTATGGCTACACCTTC.

The V and J genes are TRBV5-1 and TRBJ2-3, with 14 bases aligning to TRBD2. The germline gives CDR1 SGHRS, CDR2 YFSETQ. This CDR3 spans 19 amino acids. V shed 3 bases, J shed 1 base, and the junction held 10 bases outside the gene matches. The CDR3 region is CASSSGTSGGTKGTDTQYF. DNA for the CDR3: TGCGCCAGCAGCTCCGGGACTAGCGGGGGAACGAAGGGCACAGATACGCAGTATTTT. Full variable domain (rest looked up from reference TRBV5-1 and TRBJ2-3): KAGVTQTPRYLIKTRGQQVTLSCSPISGHRSVSWYQQTPGQGLQFLFEYFSETQRNKGNFPGRFSGRQFSNSRSEMNVSTLELGDSALYLCASSSGTSGGTKGTDTQYFGPGTRLTVL.

The V gene is TRBV5-6, the J gene TRBJ1-1; D may be TRBD1 (5 bases). CDR3 size: 14 residues. From germline, CDR1 is SGHDT and CDR2 YYEEEE. V was cut by 6 bases and J by 3 bases, with 15 bases left in between. DNA for the CDR3: TGTGCCAGCATCAAACAGGTTTCCTACACTGAAGCTTTCTTT. Protein: CASIKQVSYTEAFF.

The chain employs TRBV6-1 and TRBJ1-1; TRBD1 is a possible D gene (5 bases). There are 13 residues in the CDR3. Germline V gene sequence: CDR1 MNHNS, CDR2 SASEGT. Trimming shortened V by 8 bases and J by 1 base, and 11 bases separated the two germline ends. CDR3 coding DNA: TGTGCCAGCGCGCCCCAGGGGAACACTGAAGCTTTCTTT. It specifies CASAPQGNTEAFF.

The J gene is TRBJ1-6, the V gene TRBV19; 9 bases match TRBD1. V trimming: 6 bases; J trimming: 8 bases; junction bases outside the gene matches: 11. Germline V gene lookup returns CDR1 LNHDA and CDR2 SQIVND (reference sequence). This CDR3 has 16 residues. CDR3 nucleotides: TGTGCCAGTAGCCTACGGGACAGGGAGTCGGATTCACCCCTCCACTTT. Translation: CASSLRDRESDSPLHF. Drawing the rest from reference TRBV19 and TRBJ1-6, the complete variable domain is DGGITQSPKYLFRKEGQNVTLSCEQNLNHDAMYWYRQDPGQGLRLIYYSQIVNDFQKGDIAEGYSVSREKKESFPLTVTSAQKNPTAFYLCASSLRDRESDSPLHFGNGTRLTVT.

The chain links TRBV5-6 to TRBJ2-1; D gene unclear. The germline gives CDR1 SGHDT, CDR2 YYEEEE. The CDR3 runs 15 residues. The V end was cut by 0 bases, the J end by 0 bases, with 7 bases between. CDR3 nucleotide sequence: TGTGCCAGCAGCTTGGGACTCAGCTCCTACAATGAGCAGTTCTTC. This gives the protein CASSLGLSSYNEQFF.

The V gene is TRBV7-9, the J gene TRBJ1-5, with TRBD1 identical over 8 bases. J gave up 7 bases and V 4 bases, and 6 bases lay outside the gene matches. The CDR3 totals 14 residues. Per germline, CDR1 SEHNR and CDR2 FQNEAQ (reference sequence). The CDR3 is CASSSQGVGQPQHF. Here the CDR3 DNA reads TGTGCCAGCAGCTCACAGGGGGTCGGGCAGCCCCAGCATTTT.

A single count supports this clone. J is TRBJ2-1 and V is TRBV6-9, with D tentatively TRBD1 (7 bases). Germline V gene lookup returns CDR1 MNHGY and CDR2 SVAAGI. The CDR3 contains 16 residues. Trimming took off 7 bases at V and 7 bases at J, with 23 bases between the two ends. The DNA of the CDR3 is TGTGCCAGCATGTATACCCGGGAGACAGGGCGAAATGAGCAGTTCTTC. Amino acids: CASMYTRETGRNEQFF.

A single count supports this clone. The V and J genes are TRBV7-2 and TRBJ2-1; 9 positions agree with TRBD1. CDR1 SGHTA and CDR2 FQGNSA come from the germline V gene. The V gene end was trimmed by 5 bases and the J gene end by 8 bases; junction bases not matched to a gene: 7. This CDR3 is built from 14 residues. CDR3: CASSARTGEDEQFF. CDR3 bases: TGTGCCAGCAGCGCGCGGACAGGGGAAGATGAGCAGTTCTTC.

This rearrangement joins TRBV4-1 to TRBJ2-5; 9 nucleotides match TRBD2. With V trimmed by 4 bases and J by 1 base, 4 bases remained unmatched. Per the germline V gene, CDR1 is MGHRA and CDR2 is YSYEKL. The CDR3 length is 15 residues. DNA for the CDR3: TGCGCCAGCAGCCTCCTAGCGGGGAGCCAAGAGACCCAGTACTTC. It encodes CASSLLAGSQETQYF.

This clone was found once. This chain links TRBV18 with TRBJ1-4; 11 bases are shared with TRBD1. CDR1 and CDR2 from the germline V gene are KGHSH and LQKENI. The CDR3 spans 17 residues. Trimming took 5 bases from V and 5 from J; bases not matched to a gene: 10. CDR3 sequence reads: CASSNTGTGGDNEKLFF. The CDR3 DNA reads TGTGCCAGCTCAAATACCGGGACAGGGGGAGACAATGAAAAACTGTTTTTT.

This rearrangement joins TRBV10-3 to TRBJ2-1; a weak D match, TRBD1 (6 bases). The V gene's germline CDR1 is ENHRY and CDR2 SYGVKD. The CDR3 totals 14 residues. Between the trimmed V and J ends, which lost 8 bases and 6 bases, there was a span of 17 bases. The DNA for the CDR3 is TGTGCCATCGGGGCAGGGGAGTCCATCAATGAGCAGTTCTTC. It specifies CAIGAGESINEQFF.

The chain uses TRBV6-5 and TRBJ2-5; TRBD2 matches 9 bases. V gave up 2 bases and J gave up 4 bases; unmatched junction bases: 5. CDR3 length equals 15 residues. Germline CDR1 MNHEY, CDR2 SVGAGI. CDR3 DNA sequence: TGTGCCAGCAGTTACCAAGGAGCGGGAGGAGAGACCCAGTACTTC. Protein sequence: CASSYQGAGGETQYF.

This rearrangement joins TRBV10-1 to TRBJ2-1, with a tentative D call TRBD1 (6 bases). The CDR3 consists of 16 residues. V was shortened by 4 bases and J by 4 bases, with 17 bases between the two germline ends. Germline CDR1 WNHNN, CDR2 SYGVQD (reference sequence). CDR3 loop: CASSGSRRTAYNEQFF. DNA for the CDR3: TGCGCCAGCAGTGGGTCCCGGAGGACAGCTTACAATGAGCAGTTCTTC.

The V call is TRBV6-5, the J call TRBJ2-7; 8 positions agree with TRBD1. Per germline, CDR1 MNHEY and CDR2 SVGAGI. Trimming removed 6 bases from V and 6 bases from J; junction bases left unmatched: 13. CDR3 length equals 15 residues. This CDR3 is CASRLTPDRDREQYF. The CDR3, as DNA: TGTGCCAGCAGGTTAACCCCGGACAGGGATCGCGAGCAGTACTTC.

This chain uses TRBV15 with TRBJ1-4; D unclear. This CDR3 contains 14 residues. Germline-derived CDR1 and CDR2 are LNHNV and YYDKDF (reference sequence). V was pared by 0 bases and J by 8 bases, with 10 bases between. The CDR3 nucleotides are TGTGCCACCAGCAGAGATCAACACCGCGAAAAACTGTTTTTT. Translated: CATSRDQHREKLFF. Variable domain in full (rest from reference TRBV15 and TRBJ1-4): DAMVIQNPRYQVTQFGKPVTLSCSQTLNHNVMYWYQQKSSQAPKLLFHYYDKDFNNEADTPDNFQSRRPNTSFCFLDIRSPGLGDTAMYLCATSRDQHREKLFFGSGTQLSVL.

This chain joins TRBV5-6 and TRBJ2-7; 8 bases align to TRBD1. Germline-derived CDR1 and CDR2 are SGHDT and YYEEEE. The CDR3 sequence is 14 residues long. Germline trimming cut 5 bases from V and 7 bases from J; bases unmatched to any gene: 11. CDR3 DNA sequence: TGTGCCAGCAGTCCCGACAGGGGCCTGGGGGAGCAGTACTTC. Its translation is CASSPDRGLGEQYF.

This rearrangement joins TRBV9 to TRBJ2-3; 11 bases align to TRBD2. Germline V gene sequence: CDR1 SGDLS, CDR2 YYNGEE. V shed 3 bases and J 11 bases; nucleotides not matched to a gene: 2. The CDR3 is 12 amino acids. CDR3 loop: CASSAGLAVQYF. The DNA for the CDR3 is TGTGCCAGCAGCGCGGGACTAGCGGTGCAGTATTTT.

V usage is TRBV12-5 and J usage is TRBJ2-7; unclear D gene. Per germline, CDR1 LGHNT and CDR2 FRNRAP. The CDR3 consists of 11 residues. Trimming removed 4 bases from V and 3 bases from J, with 4 bases in between. The CDR3 sequence: CASGSFYEQYF. Here the CDR3 DNA reads TGTGCTAGTGGTTCTTTCTACGAGCAGTACTTC. The full variable domain, completed using reference TRBV12-5 and TRBJ2-7, is DARVTQTPRHKVTEMGQEVTMRCQPILGHNTVFWYRQTMMQGLELLAYFRNRAPLDDSGMPKDRFSAEMPDATLATLKIQPSEPRDSAVYFCASGSFYEQYFGPGTRLTVT.

This chain's CDR3 is CASSLQITGGSEKLFF. As DNA, the CDR3 is TGTGCCAGCTCACTACAAATTACAGGGGGCTCTGAAAAACTGTTTTTT. V usage is TRBV18 and J usage is TRBJ1-4; 9 bases are shared with TRBD1. The V and J ends lost 4 bases and 7 bases, in that order; junction bases with no gene match: 10. CDR1 KGHSH and CDR2 LQKENI come from the germline V gene. This CDR3 spans 16 amino acids.

V gene TRBV13 combines with J gene TRBJ2-5, with TRBD2 as a possible D gene (6 bases). CDR1 and CDR2 from the germline V gene are PRHDT and FYEKMQ (reference sequence). V was shortened by 2 bases and J by 4 bases, with 17 bases between the two germline ends. There are 16 residues in the CDR3. The CDR3 DNA reads TGTGCCAGCAGCTTATTAGGTTTGGGGCGGGGAGAGACCCAGTACTTC. It is translated as CASSLLGLGRGETQYF.

The CDR3: CASSRMAAAPPFF. The CDR3 bases are TGTGCCAGCAGCCGAATGGCGGCAGCCCCCCCGTTCTTC. V and J are TRBV27 and TRBJ2-1, with D unresolved. The V gene's germline CDR1 is MNHEY and CDR2 SMNVEV (reference sequence). Trimming removed 6 bases at V and 15 bases at J, with 21 bases between. The CDR3 consists of 13 residues.

The chain recombines TRBV2 with TRBJ2-5; TRBD2 might be the D (6 bases). Trimming cost V 1 base and J 3 bases, with 9 bases left between them. CDR1 SNHLY and CDR2 FYNNEI come from the germline V gene. The CDR3 covers 14 residues. CDR3 nucleotides: TGTGCCAGCAGTGAAGGAGCGGGTGAAGAGACCCAGTACTTC. Amino acid sequence: CASSEGAGEETQYF. Drawing the rest from reference TRBV2 and TRBJ2-5, the complete variable domain is EPEVTQTPSHQVTQMGQEVILRCVPISNHLYFYWYRQILGQKVEFLVSFYNNEISEKSEIFDDQFSVERPDGSNFTLKIRSTKLEDSAMYFCASSEGAGEETQYFGPGTRLLVL.

This chain links TRBV6-4 with TRBJ2-5; 7 bases are a match to TRBD2. The CDR3 has 14 residues. The V segment lost 4 bases and the J segment 5 bases; nucleotides outside the gene matches: 7. The germline V gene has CDR1 MRHNA and CDR2 SNTAGT. The CDR3: CASSVQSGAETQYF. DNA for the CDR3: TGTGCCAGCAGTGTCCAGAGCGGGGCGGAGACCCAGTACTTC.

This sequence joins TRBV6-6 and TRBJ1-5, with a weak D call TRBD1 (5 bases). The CDR3 is 15 residues long. Germline V gives CDR1 MNHNY, CDR2 SVGAGI (reference sequence). V dropped 2 bases and J dropped 8 bases, with 16 bases sitting between them. The CDR3 coding sequence is TGTGCCAGCAGTTACGCGGGGACTTCTCTGGAGCCCCAGCATTTT. This gives the protein CASSYAGTSLEPQHF.